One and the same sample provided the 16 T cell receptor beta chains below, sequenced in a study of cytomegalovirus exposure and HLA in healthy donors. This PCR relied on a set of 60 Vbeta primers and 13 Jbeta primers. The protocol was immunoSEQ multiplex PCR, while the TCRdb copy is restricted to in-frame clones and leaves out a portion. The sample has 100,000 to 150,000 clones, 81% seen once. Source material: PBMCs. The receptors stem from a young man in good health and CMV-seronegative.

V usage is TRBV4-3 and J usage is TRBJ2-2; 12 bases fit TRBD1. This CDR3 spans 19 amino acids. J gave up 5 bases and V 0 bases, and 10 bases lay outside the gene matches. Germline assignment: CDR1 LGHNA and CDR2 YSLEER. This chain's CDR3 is CASSQDPSGTGGKTGELFF. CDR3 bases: TGCGCCAGCAGCCAAGACCCCTCGGGGACAGGGGGCAAGACCGGGGAGCTGTTTTTT.

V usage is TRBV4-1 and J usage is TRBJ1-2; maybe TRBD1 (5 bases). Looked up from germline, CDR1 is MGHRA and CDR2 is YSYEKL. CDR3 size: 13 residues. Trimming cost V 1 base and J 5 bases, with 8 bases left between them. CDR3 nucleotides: TGCGCCAGCAGCCAAGGACAGATATATGGCTACACCTTC. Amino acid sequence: CASSQGQIYGYTF.

The CDR3 protein is CASSFPGAGNTIYF. CDR3 DNA sequence: TGTGCCAGCAGTTTCCCAGGGGCGGGAAACACCATATATTTT. V gene TRBV7-2 combines with J gene TRBJ1-3; D perhaps matches TRBD1 (6 bases). Trimming cost V 6 bases and J 4 bases, with 13 bases left between them. The CDR3 consists of 14 residues. The germline gives CDR1 SGHTA, CDR2 FQGNSA.

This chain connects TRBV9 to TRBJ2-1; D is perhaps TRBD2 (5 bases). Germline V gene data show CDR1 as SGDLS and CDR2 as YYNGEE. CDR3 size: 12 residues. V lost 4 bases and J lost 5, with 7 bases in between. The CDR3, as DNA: TGTGCCAGCAGCCGGGATGACAATGAGCAGTTCTTC. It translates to CASSRDDNEQFF. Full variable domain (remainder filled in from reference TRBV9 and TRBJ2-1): DSGVTQTPKHLITATGQRVTLRCSPRSGDLSVYWYQQSLDQGLQFLIQYYNGEERAKGNILERFSAQQFPDLHSELNLSSLELGDSALYFCASSRDDNEQFFGPGTRLTVL.

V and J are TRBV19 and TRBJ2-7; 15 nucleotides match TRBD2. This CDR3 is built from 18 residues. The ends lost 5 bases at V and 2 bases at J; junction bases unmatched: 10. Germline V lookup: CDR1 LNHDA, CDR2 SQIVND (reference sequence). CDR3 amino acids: CASSGTSGGFGRAYEQYF. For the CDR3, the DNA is TGTGCCAGTAGTGGGACTAGCGGGGGGTTCGGTCGCGCCTACGAGCAGTACTTC.

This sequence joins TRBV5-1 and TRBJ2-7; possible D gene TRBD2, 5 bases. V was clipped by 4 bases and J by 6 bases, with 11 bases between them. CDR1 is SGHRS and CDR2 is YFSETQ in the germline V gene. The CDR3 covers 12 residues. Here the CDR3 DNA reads TGCGCCAGCAGCCTAGAGGGCGCCGAGCAGTACTTC. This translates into CASSLEGAEQYF.

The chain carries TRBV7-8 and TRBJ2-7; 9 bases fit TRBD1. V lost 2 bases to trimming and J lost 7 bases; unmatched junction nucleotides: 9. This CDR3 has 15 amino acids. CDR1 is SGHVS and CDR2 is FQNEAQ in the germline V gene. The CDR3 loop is CASSLWTGALGEQYF. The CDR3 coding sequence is TGTGCCAGCAGCTTATGGACAGGGGCCTTAGGAGAGCAGTACTTC.

The CDR3 protein is CACRRGKNQPQHF. For the CDR3, the DNA is TGTGCCTGTAGACGGGGAAAGAATCAGCCCCAGCATTTT. The V and J genes are TRBV30 and TRBJ1-5; D uncertain. The CDR3 length is 13 residues. Trimming cost V 6 bases and J 4 bases, with 13 bases left between them. CDR1 is GTSNPN and CDR2 is SVGIG in the germline V gene (reference sequence).

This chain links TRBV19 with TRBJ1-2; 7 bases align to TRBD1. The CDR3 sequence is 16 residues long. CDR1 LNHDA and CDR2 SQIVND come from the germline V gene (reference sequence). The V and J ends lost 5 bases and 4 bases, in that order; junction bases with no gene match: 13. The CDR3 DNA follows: TGTGCCAGTAGTGGGCAAGGGACAGCTTTTCTCTATGGCTACACCTTC. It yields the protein CASSGQGTAFLYGYTF.

Here the CDR3 reads CASSLIGTEAFF. CDR3 nucleotide sequence: TGTGCCAGCAGTTTAATCGGTACTGAAGCTTTCTTT. V gene TRBV27 combines with J gene TRBJ1-1, with D unresolved. The CDR3 contains 12 residues. Germline V gene data show CDR1 as MNHEY and CDR2 as SMNVEV (reference sequence). The V end lost 2 bases, the J end lost 5 bases, and 6 bases lay between the germline ends.

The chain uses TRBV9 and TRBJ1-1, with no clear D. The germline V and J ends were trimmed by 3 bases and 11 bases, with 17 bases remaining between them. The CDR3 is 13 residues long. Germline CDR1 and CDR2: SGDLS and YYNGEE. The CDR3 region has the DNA TGTGCCAGCAGCGCAACGGGATTTTCGTTGGCTTTCTTT. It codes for CASSATGFSLAFF.

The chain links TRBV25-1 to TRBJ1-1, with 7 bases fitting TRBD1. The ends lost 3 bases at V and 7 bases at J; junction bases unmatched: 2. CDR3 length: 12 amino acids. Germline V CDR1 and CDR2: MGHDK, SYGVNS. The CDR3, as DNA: TGTGCCAGCAGTGACAGGGGGGATGAAGCTTTCTTT. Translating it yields CASSDRGDEAFF.

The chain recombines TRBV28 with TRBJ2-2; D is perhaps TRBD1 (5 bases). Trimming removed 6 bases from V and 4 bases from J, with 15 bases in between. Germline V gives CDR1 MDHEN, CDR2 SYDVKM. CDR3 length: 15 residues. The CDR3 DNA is TGTGCCAGCAGCAACCCGCAGGGTTTCACCGGGGAGCTGTTTTTT. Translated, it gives CASSNPQGFTGELFF.

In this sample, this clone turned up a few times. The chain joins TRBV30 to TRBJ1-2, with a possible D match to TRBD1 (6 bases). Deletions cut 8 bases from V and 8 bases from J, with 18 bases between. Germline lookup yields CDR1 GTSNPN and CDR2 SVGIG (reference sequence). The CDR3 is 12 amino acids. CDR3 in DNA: TGTGCCAGAAGCTCAGGGGCTAAGGGCTACACCTTC. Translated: CARSSGAKGYTF. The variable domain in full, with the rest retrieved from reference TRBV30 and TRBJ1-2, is SQTIHQWPATLVQPVGSPLSLECTVEGTSNPNLYWYRQAAGRGLQLLFYSVGIGQISSEVPQNLSASRPQDRQFILSSKKLLLSDSGFYLCARSSGAKGYTFGSGTRLTVV.

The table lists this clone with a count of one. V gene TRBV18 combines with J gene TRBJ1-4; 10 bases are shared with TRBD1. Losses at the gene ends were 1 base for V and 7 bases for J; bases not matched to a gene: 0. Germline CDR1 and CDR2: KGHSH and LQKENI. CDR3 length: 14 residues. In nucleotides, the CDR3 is TGTGCCAGCTCACCACGGGACAGGGGTGAAAAACTGTTTTTT. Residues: CASSPRDRGEKLFF.

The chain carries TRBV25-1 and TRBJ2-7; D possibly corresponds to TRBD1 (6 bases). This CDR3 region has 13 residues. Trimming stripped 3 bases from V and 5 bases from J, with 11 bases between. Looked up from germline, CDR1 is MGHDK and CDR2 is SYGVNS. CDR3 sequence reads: CASSESGQNEQYF. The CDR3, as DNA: TGTGCCAGCAGTGAGTCGGGACAAAACGAGCAGTACTTC.